This TCR beta chain was captured in a study of CD8 T cells in ankylosing spondylitis. Regarding the study as a whole: What appeared characteristic of ankylosing spondylitis blood was a TCR beta motif of fewer than ten highly homologous variants. The authors reported significant enrichment of disease-linked clones in matched ankylosing spondylitis synovial fluid. Earlier literature documents some of the motif variants in reactive arthritis synovial fluid and blood.

Quantitative 5'-RACE with molecular barcodes produced the TCR beta libraries. TCRdb re-derived calls from the 5' RACE reads in MiXCR, one entry per CDR3 protein. Here the sample spans 200,000 to 250,000 distinct CDR3 sequences, 15% to 20% being singletons. As concerns this clonotype: What it binds is not known.

V lost 2 bases and J 7 bases, leaving 11 bases between the germline ends. The CDR3 is 13 amino acids. The germline CDR1 and CDR2 sequences are MDHEN and SYDVKM. This TCR derives from a male donor with ankylosing spondylitis. The specimen was blood, either unsorted or a sorted T cell fraction (not recorded which). The chain joins TRBV28 to TRBJ1-2; D gene uncertain. CDR3: CASSLGFVIGYTF. DNA of the CDR3: TGTGCCAGCAGTTTAGGGTTTGTAATTGGCTACACCTTC.